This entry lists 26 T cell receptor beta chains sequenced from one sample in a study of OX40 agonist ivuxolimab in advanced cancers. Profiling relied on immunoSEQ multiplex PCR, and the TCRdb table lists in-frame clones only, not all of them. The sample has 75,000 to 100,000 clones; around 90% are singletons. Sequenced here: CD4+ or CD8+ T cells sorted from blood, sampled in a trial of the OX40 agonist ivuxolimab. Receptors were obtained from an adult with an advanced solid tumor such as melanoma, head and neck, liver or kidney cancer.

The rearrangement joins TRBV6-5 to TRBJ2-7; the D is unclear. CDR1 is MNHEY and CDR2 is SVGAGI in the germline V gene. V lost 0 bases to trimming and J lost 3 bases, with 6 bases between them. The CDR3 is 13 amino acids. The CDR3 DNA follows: TGTGCCAGCAGTTACTCGAGACACTACGAGCAGTACTTC. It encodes CASSYSRHYEQYF.

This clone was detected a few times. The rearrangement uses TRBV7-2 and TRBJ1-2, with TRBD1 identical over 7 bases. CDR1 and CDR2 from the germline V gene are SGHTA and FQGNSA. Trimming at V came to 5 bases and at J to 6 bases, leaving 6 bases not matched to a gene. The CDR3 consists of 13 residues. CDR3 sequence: CASSKDRDDGYTF. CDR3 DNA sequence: TGTGCCAGCAGCAAAGACAGGGACGATGGCTACACCTTC.

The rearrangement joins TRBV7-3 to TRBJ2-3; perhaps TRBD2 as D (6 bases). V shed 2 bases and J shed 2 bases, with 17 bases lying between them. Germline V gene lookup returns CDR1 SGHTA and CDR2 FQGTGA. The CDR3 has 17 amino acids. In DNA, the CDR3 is TGTGCCAGCAGCTTATACATCGGCGGGGCGGCCACAGATACGCAGTATTTT. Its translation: CASSLYIGGAATDTQYF.

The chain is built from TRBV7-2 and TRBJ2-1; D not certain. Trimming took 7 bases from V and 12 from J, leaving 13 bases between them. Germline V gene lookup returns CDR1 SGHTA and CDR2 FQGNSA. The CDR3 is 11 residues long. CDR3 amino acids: CASTGSEAQFF. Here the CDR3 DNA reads TGTGCCAGCACCGGTAGTGAGGCGCAGTTCTTC. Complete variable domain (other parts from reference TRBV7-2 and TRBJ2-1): GAGVSQSPSNKVTEKGKDVELRCDPISGHTALYWYRQSLGQGLEFLIYFQGNSAPDKSGLPSDRFSAERTGGSVSTLTIQRTQQEDSAVYLCASTGSEAQFFGPGTRLTVL.

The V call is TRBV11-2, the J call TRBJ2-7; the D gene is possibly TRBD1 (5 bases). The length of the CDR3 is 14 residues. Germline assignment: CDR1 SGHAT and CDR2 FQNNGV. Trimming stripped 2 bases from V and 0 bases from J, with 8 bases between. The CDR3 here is CASSLTQGSYEQYF. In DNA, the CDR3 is TGTGCCAGCAGCTTAACCCAGGGCTCCTACGAGCAGTACTTC.

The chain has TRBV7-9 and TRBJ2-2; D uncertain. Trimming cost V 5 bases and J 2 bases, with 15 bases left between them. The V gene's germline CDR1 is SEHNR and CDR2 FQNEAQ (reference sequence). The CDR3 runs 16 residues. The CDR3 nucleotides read TGTGCCAGCAGCCCGAACCGGGTTTTCAACACCGGGGAGCTGTTTTTT. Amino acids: CASSPNRVFNTGELFF. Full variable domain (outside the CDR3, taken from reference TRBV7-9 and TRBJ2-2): DTGVSQNPRHKITKRGQNVTFRCDPISEHNRLYWYRQTLGQGPEFLTYFQNEAQLEKSRLLSDRFSAERPKGSFSTLEIQRTEQGDSAMYLCASSPNRVFNTGELFFGEGSRLTVL.

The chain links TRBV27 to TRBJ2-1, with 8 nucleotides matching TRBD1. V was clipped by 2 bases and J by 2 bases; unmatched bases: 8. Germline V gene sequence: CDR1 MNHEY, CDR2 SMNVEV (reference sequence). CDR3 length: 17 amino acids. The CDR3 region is CASSLGARQGPYNEQFF. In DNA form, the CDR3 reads TGTGCCAGCAGTTTAGGGGCCCGACAGGGGCCCTACAATGAGCAGTTCTTC.

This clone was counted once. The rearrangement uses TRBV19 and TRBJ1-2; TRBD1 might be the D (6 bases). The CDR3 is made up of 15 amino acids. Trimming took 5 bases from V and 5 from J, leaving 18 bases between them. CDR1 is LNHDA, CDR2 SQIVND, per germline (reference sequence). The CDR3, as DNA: TGTGCCAGTAGTCCTCGGGCAGGGGAGAGTTATGGCTACACCTTC. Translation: CASSPRAGESYGYTF. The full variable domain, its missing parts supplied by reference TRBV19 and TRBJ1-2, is DGGITQSPKYLFRKEGQNVTLSCEQNLNHDAMYWYRQDPGQGLRLIYYSQIVNDFQKGDIAEGYSVSREKKESFPLTVTSAQKNPTAFYLCASSPRAGESYGYTFGSGTRLTVV.

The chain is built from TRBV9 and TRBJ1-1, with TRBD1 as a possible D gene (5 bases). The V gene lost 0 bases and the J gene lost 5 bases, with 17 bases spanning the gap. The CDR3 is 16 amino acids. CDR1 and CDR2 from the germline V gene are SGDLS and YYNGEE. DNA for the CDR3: TGTGCCAGCAGCGTAGGGTCCGGGGAGGGACGGACTGAAGCTTTCTTT. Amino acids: CASSVGSGEGRTEAFF.

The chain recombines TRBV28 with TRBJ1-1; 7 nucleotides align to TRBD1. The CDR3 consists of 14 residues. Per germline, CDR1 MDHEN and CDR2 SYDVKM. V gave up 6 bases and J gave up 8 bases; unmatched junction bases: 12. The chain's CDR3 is CASSSRYRGREAFF. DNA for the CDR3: TGTGCCAGCAGCTCCCGCTACAGGGGTAGGGAAGCTTTCTTT.

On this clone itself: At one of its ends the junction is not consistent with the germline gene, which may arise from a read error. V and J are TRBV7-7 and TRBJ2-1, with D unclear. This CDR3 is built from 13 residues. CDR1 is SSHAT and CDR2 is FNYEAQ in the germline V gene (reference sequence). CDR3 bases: TGTGCTAGCAGCCCCGGAACCACGGGTGAGCAGTTCTTC. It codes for CASSPGTTGEQFF.

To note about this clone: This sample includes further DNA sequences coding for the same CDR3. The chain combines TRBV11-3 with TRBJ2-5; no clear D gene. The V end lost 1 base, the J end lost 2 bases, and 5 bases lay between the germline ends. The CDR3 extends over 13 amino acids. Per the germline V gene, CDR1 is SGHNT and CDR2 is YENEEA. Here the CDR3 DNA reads TGTGCCAGCAGCTTAGGTATTCAAGAGACCCAGTACTTC. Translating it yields CASSLGIQETQYF.

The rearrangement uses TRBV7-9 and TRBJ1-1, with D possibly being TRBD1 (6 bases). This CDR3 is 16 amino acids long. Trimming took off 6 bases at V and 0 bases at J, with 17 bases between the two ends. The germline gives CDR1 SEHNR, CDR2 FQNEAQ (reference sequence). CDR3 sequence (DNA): TGTGCCAGCAGAGGACAGCTATCCTCCATGAACACTGAAGCTTTCTTT. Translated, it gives CASRGQLSSMNTEAFF. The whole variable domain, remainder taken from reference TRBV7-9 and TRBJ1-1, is DTGVSQNPRHKITKRGQNVTFRCDPISEHNRLYWYRQTLGQGPEFLTYFQNEAQLEKSRLLSDRFSAERPKGSFSTLEIQRTEQGDSAMYLCASRGQLSSMNTEAFFGQGTRLTVV.

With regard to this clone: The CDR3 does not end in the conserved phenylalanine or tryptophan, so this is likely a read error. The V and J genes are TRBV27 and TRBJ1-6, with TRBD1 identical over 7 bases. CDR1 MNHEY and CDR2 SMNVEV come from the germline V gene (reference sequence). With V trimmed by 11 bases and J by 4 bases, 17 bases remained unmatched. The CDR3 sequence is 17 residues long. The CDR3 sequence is CARTPNPGGRYNSPLHL. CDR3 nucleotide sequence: TGTGCCCGAACGCCAAATCCAGGGGGGCGGTATAATTCACCCCTCCACCTT.

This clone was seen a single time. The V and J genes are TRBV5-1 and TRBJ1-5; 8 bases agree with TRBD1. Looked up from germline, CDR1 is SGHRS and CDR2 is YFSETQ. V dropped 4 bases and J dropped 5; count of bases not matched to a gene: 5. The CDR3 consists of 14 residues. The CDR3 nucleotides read TGCGCCAGCAGCCCCGGGACAGGATATCAGCCCCAGCATTTT. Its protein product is CASSPGTGYQPQHF.

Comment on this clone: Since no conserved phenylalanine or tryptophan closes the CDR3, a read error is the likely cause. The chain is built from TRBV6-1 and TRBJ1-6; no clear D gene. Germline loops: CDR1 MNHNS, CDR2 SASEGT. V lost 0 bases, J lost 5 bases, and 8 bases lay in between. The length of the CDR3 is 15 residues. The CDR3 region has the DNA TGTGCCAGCAGTGAAGCGGCTCCCAATAATTCACCCCTCCACCTT. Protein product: CASSEAAPNNSPLHL.

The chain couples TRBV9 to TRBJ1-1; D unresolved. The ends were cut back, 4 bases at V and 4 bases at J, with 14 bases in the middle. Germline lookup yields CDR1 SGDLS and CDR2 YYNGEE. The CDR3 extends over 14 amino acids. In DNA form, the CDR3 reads TGTGCCAGCAGCCCAAGCGGGAGCAGCACTGAAGCTTTCTTT. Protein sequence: CASSPSGSSTEAFF. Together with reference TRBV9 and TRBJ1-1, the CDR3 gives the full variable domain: DSGVTQTPKHLITATGQRVTLRCSPRSGDLSVYWYQQSLDQGLQFLIQYYNGEERAKGNILERFSAQQFPDLHSELNLSSLELGDSALYFCASSPSGSSTEAFFGQGTRLTVV.

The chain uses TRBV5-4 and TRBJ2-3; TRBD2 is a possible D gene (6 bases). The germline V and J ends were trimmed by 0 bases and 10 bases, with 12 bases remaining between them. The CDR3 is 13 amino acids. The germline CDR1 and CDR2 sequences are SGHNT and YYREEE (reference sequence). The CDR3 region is CASSLDIGGAQYF. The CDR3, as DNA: TGTGCCAGCAGCTTGGACATAGGAGGGGCGCAGTATTTT.

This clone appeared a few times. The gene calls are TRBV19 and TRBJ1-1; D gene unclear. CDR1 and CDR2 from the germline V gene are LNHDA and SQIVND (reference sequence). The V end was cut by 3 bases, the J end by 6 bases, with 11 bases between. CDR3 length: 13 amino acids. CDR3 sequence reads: CASSMQKRAEAFF. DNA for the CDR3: TGTGCCAGTAGTATGCAGAAACGGGCTGAAGCTTTCTTT.

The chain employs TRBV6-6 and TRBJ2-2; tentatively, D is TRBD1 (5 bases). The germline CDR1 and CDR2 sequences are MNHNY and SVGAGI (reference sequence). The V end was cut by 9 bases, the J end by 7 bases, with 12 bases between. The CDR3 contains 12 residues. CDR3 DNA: TGTGCCAGTAGACAGATAATCGGGGAGCTGTTTTTT. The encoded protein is CASRQIIGELFF.

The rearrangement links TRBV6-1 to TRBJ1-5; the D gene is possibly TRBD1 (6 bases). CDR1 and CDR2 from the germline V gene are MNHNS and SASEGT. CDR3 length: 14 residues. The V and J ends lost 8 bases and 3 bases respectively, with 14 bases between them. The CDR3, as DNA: TGTGCCAGCTGGAGGCGGACAGACAATCAGCCCCAGCATTTT. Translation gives CASWRRTDNQPQHF.

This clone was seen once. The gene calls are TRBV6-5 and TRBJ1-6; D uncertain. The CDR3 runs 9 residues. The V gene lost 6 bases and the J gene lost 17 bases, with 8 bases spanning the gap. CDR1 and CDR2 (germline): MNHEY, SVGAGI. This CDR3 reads CASRLPIHF. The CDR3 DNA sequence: TGTGCCAGCAGACTCCCGATCCACTTT.

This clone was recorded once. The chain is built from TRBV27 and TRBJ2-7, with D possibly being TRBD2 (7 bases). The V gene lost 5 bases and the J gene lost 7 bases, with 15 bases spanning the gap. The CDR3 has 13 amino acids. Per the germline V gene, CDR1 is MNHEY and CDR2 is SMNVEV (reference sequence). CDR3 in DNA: TGTGCCAGCAGTCGTGGGGGGGCGACGGAGCAGTACTTC. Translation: CASSRGGATEQYF.

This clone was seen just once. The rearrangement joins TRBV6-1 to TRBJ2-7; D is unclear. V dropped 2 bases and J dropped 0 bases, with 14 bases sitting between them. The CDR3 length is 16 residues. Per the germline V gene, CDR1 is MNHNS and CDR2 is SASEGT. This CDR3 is CASSEQARISSYEQYF. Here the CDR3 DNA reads TGTGCCAGCAGTGAACAGGCTAGGATCAGCTCCTACGAGCAGTACTTC.

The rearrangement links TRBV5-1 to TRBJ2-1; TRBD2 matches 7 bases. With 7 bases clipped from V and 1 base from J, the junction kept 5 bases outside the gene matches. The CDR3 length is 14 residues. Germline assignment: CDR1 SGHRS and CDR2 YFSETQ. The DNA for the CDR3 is TGCGCCAGCGGGGGGGTCGGGTCCTACAATGAGCAGTTCTTC. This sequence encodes CASGGVGSYNEQFF. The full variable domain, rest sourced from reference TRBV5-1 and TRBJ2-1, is KAGVTQTPRYLIKTRGQQVTLSCSPISGHRSVSWYQQTPGQGLQFLFEYFSETQRNKGNFPGRFSGRQFSNSRSEMNVSTLELGDSALYLCASGGVGSYNEQFFGPGTRLTVL.

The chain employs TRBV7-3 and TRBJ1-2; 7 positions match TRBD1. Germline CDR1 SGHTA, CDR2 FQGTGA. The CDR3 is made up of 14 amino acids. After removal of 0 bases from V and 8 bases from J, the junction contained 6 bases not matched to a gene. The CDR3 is CASSLTAGGMGYTF. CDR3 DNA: TGTGCCAGCAGCTTAACGGCAGGGGGTATGGGCTACACCTTC.